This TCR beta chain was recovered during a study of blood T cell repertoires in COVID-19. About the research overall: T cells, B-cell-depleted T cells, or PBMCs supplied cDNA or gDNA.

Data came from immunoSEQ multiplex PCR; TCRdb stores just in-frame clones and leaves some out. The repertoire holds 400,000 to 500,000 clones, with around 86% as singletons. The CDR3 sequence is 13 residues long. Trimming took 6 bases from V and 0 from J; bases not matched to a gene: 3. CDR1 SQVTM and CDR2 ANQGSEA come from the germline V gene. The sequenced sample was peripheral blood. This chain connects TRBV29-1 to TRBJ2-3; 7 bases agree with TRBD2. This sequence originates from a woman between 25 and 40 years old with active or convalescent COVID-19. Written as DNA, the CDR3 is TGCAGCGTGCGGGAGCGGAGCACAGATACGCAGTATTTT. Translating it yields CSVRERSTDTQYF.